Below, one TCR beta chain is given with its context. No antigen is known for it. The entry originates in a study of OX40 agonist ivuxolimab in advanced cancers. Study-wide background: The study gave patients intravenous ivuxolimab at 0.01 to 10 mg/kg every 2 weeks. A mean age of roughly 60 years, range about 20 to 85, was recorded, and roughly 80% were male. Three patients showed partial responses: one hepatocellular carcinoma and two cutaneous melanoma cases.

Study observations and caveats: There were also nonresponders showing low normalized T-cell clonal expansion.

Per germline, CDR1 MNHEY and CDR2 SVGAGI. Trimming stripped 6 bases from V and 4 bases from J, with 15 bases between. The CDR3 length is 14 residues. Sequencing used immunoSEQ multiplex PCR; TCRdb keeps in-frame clones, though not all of them. The sample lists about 84,000 clones; about 85% were seen once. This chain connects TRBV6-5 to TRBJ1-1, with a weak D call TRBD1 (5 bases). The starting material was CD4+ or CD8+ T cells sorted from blood, obtained in a trial of the OX40 agonist ivuxolimab. The source is an adult with an advanced solid tumor such as melanoma, head and neck, liver or kidney cancer. The CDR3 DNA is TGTGCCAGCAGCCCCGGGCAGGGAAGCACTGAAGCTTTCTTT. Its translation is CASSPGQGSTEAFF.